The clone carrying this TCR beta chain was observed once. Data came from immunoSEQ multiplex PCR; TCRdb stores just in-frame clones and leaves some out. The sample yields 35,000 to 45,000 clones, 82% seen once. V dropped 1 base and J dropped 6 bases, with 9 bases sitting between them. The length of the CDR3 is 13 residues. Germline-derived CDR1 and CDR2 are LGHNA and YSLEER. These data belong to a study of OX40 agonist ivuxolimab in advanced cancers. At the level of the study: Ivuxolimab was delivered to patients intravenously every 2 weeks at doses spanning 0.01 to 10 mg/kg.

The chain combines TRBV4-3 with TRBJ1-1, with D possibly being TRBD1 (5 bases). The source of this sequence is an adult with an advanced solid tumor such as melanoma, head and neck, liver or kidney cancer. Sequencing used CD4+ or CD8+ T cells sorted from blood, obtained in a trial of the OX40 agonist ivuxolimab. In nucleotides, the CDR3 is TGCGCCAGCAGCCAAGGTGGGGCCTCTGAAGCTTTCTTT. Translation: CASSQGGASEAFF.